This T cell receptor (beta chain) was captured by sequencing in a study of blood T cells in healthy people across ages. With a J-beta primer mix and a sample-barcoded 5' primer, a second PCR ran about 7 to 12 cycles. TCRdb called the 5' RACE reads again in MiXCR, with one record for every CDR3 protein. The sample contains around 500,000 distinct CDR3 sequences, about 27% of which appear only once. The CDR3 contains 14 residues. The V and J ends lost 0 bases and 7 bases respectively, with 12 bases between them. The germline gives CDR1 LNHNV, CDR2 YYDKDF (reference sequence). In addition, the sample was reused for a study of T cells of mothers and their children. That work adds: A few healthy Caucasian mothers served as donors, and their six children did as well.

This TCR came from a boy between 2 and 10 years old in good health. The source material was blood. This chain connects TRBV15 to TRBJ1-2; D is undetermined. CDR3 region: CATSRDPKGGGYTF. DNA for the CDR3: TGTGCCACCAGCAGAGACCCCAAAGGCGGTGGCTACACCTTC.